The present T cell receptor (beta chain) was sequenced within a study of T-cell memory formation after mild COVID-19. One entry per CDR3 protein, called by TCRdb with MiXCR from the 5' RACE reads. This sample has fewer than 700,000 distinct CDR3 sequences, with approximately 21% found just once. The CDR3 has 15 residues. CDR1 and CDR2 from the germline V gene are SSHAT and FNYEAQ (reference sequence). Details on this clonotype: An end of the junction differs from the germline gene, which may be a read error.

The rearrangement links TRBV7-7 to TRBJ2-1; tentatively, D is TRBD2 (7 bases). This sequence was found in an adult woman who had mild COVID-19 (a few samples of this study predate the infection). Cell type and time point are not known. Sequenced: PBMCs or a T cell subset sorted from them (not recorded which). The CDR3: CASSFKQGGGNEQFF. The CDR3 nucleotides read TGTGCTAGCAGCTTCAAGCAGGGAGGGGGCAATGAGCAGTTCTTC.